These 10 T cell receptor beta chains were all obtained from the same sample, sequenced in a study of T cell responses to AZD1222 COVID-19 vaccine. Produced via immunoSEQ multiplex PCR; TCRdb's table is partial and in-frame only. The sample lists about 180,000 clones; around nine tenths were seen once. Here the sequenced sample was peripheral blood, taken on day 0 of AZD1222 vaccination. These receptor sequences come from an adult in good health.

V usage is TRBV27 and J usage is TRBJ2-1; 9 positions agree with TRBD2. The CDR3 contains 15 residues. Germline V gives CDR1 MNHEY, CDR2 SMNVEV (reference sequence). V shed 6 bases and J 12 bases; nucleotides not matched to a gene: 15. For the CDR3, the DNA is TGTGCCAGCAGCCCCCGGGCGGGGGGGCCGGTCAGGCAGTTCTTC. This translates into CASSPRAGGPVRQFF.

CDR3 loop: CASSQDDGALNTGELFF. CDR3 nucleotide sequence: TGTGCCAGCAGCCAAGATGATGGCGCCTTGAACACCGGGGAGCTGTTTTTT. The chain is built from TRBV3-1 (or the pseudogene TRBV3-2) and TRBJ2-2, with no clear D. Trimming cost V 0 bases and J 1 base, with 12 bases left between them. CDR3 size: 17 residues. Germline-derived CDR1 and CDR2 are LGHDT and YNNKEL (reference sequence).

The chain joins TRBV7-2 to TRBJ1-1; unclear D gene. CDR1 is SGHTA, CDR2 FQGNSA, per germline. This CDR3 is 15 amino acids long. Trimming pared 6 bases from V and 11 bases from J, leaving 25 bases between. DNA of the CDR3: TGTGCCAGCAGTAGGGTTTCCGGAGCCCCTACCGGTGCTTTCTTT. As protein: CASSRVSGAPTGAFF.

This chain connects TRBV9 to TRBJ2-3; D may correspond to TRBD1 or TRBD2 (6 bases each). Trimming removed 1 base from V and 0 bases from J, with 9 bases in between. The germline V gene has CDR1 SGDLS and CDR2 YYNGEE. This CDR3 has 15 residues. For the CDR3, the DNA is TGTGCCAGCAGCGTACCGGGGGCCAGCACAGATACGCAGTATTTT. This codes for CASSVPGASTDTQYF.

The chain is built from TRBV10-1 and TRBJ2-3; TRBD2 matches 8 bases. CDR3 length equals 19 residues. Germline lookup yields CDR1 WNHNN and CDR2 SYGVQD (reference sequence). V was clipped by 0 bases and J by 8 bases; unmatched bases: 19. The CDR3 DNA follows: TGCGCCAGCAGTGAGTCTGTGGTGGTTCTTAGCGGGGTAGAAGGTACGCAGTATTTT. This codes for CASSESVVVLSGVEGTQYF.

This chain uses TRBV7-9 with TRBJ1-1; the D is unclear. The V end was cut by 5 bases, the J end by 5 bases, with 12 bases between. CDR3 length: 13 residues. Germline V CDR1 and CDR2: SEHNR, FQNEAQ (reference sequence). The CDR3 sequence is CASSTAGQTEAFF. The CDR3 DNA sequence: TGTGCCAGCAGCACGGCAGGTCAGACTGAAGCTTTCTTT.

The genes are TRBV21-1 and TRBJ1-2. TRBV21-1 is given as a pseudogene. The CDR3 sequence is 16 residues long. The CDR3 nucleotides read TGTGCCAGCAGCACCAAGTACCGGAAGGCGGACTATGGCTACACCTTC. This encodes CASSTKYRKADYGYTF.

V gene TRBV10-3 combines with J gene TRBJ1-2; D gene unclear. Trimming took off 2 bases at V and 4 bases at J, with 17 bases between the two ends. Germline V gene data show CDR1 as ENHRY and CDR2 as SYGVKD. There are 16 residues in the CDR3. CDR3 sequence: CAISEGDRRSFYGYTF. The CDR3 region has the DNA TGTGCCATCAGTGAGGGGGATAGAAGATCCTTCTATGGCTACACCTTC.

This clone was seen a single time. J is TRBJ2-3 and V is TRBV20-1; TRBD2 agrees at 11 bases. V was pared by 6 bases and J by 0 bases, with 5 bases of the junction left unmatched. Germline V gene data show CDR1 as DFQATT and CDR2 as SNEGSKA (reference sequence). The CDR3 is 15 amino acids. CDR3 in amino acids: CSASTSGGSTDTQYF. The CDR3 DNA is TGCAGTGCAAGTACTAGCGGGGGAAGCACAGATACGCAGTATTTT.

CDR3 nucleotides: TGTGCCAGCAGTGAAATCAAGGGGGGCGCGATGAACATTCAGTACTTC. Translating it yields CASSEIKGGAMNIQYF. The chain employs TRBV6-1 and TRBJ2-4; the D gene could be TRBD1 or TRBD2 (6 bases each). Per the germline V gene, CDR1 is MNHNS and CDR2 is SASEGT. The CDR3 length is 16 residues. Trimming shortened V by 2 bases and J by 7 bases, and 18 bases separated the two germline ends.